A single sample gave rise to the 26 T cell receptor beta chains below, sequenced in a study of T cells after yellow fever vaccination. TCRdb re-called the 5' RACE reads with MiXCR, one entry per CDR3 protein. The data show 250,000 to 300,000 distinct CDR3 sequences, with 10% to 15% seen just once and roughly 0.5% held by the top ten. Sequences were derived from CD4+ T cells sorted from PBMCs, sampled 45 days after the yellow fever booster vaccination. The origin of the receptors is a man under 40 who received the YFV17D yellow fever vaccine.

This clonotype was seen only a few times. The J gene is TRBJ2-1, the V gene TRBV7-9; D remains ambiguous. The CDR3 sequence is 13 residues long. Trimming took 1 base from V and 5 from J, leaving 6 bases between them. Germline V gene sequence: CDR1 SEHNR, CDR2 FQNEAQ (reference sequence). As DNA, the CDR3 is TGTGCCAGCAGCTTAGAACTCAACAATGAGCAGTTCTTC. Protein: CASSLELNNEQFF.

In this sample, this clonotype turned up a few times. This sequence joins TRBV5-1 and TRBJ2-1; 8 bases line up with TRBD2. The CDR3 spans 15 residues. Germline loops: CDR1 SGHRS, CDR2 YFSETQ. J was trimmed by 4 bases and V by 6 bases; bases with no gene match: 9. CDR3 loop: CASTRGGGQYNEQFF. The DNA for the CDR3 is TGCGCCAGCACCCGGGGGGGAGGGCAATACAATGAGCAGTTCTTC. Together with reference TRBV5-1 and TRBJ2-1, the CDR3 gives the full variable domain: KAGVTQTPRYLIKTRGQQVTLSCSPISGHRSVSWYQQTPGQGLQFLFEYFSETQRNKGNFPGRFSGRQFSNSRSEMNVSTLELGDSALYLCASTRGGGQYNEQFFGPGTRLTVL.

The chain couples TRBV11-2 to TRBJ2-3; 10 bases are shared with TRBD2. The CDR3 consists of 18 residues. Germline V lookup: CDR1 SGHAT, CDR2 FQNNGV. Losses at the gene ends were 2 bases for V and 1 base for J; bases not matched to a gene: 9. The CDR3 DNA reads as TGTGCCAGCAGCTTAAAAACTCTAGCGGGAGTGGGCACAGATACGCAGTATTTT. Its translation: CASSLKTLAGVGTDTQYF.

This clonotype occurred a few times. The genes are TRBV9 and TRBJ2-1; D is unresolved. The CDR3 covers 15 residues. Between the trimmed V and J ends, which lost 0 bases and 4 bases, there was a span of 11 bases. Germline V gene sequence: CDR1 SGDLS, CDR2 YYNGEE. The CDR3 protein is CASSVGQYLYNEQFF. CDR3 DNA sequence: TGTGCCAGCAGCGTAGGCCAGTACCTTTACAATGAGCAGTTCTTC.

This clonotype was detected only a few times. The chain couples TRBV11-2 to TRBJ2-5, with 13 positions matching TRBD2. CDR1 is SGHAT, CDR2 FQNNGV, per germline. J gave up 5 bases and V 5 bases, and 17 bases lay outside the gene matches. This CDR3 is 19 amino acids long. The CDR3 region has the DNA TGTGCCAGCAGCACTCGCCCCTTGGGACTAGCGGGAAGCGAGGAGACCCAGTACTTC. It encodes CASSTRPLGLAGSEETQYF.

The sample holds a few counts of this clonotype. This chain uses TRBV24-1 with TRBJ2-7, with D possibly being TRBD2 (6 bases). CDR1 is KGHDR, CDR2 SFDVKD, per germline. V was pared by 5 bases and J by 7 bases, with 23 bases between. The CDR3 runs 16 residues. The DNA of the CDR3 is TGTGCCACCAGTGCGCATGGCTTAGGAGGGGTCACGGAGCAGTACTTC. It yields the protein CATSAHGLGGVTEQYF.

A few counts support this clonotype. This chain uses TRBV9 with TRBJ2-1; D remains ambiguous. This CDR3 region has 13 residues. The germline V gene encodes CDR1 SGDLS and CDR2 YYNGEE. Trimming shortened V by 4 bases and J by 6 bases, and 11 bases separated the two germline ends. The CDR3: CASSQRPFNEQFF. CDR3 DNA: TGTGCCAGCAGCCAGAGGCCCTTCAATGAGCAGTTCTTC. Together with reference TRBV9 and TRBJ2-1, the CDR3 gives the full variable domain: DSGVTQTPKHLITATGQRVTLRCSPRSGDLSVYWYQQSLDQGLQFLIQYYNGEERAKGNILERFSAQQFPDLHSELNLSSLELGDSALYFCASSQRPFNEQFFGPGTRLTVL.

This sequence joins TRBV2 and TRBJ2-2; D is undetermined. Germline V gene data show CDR1 as SNHLY and CDR2 as FYNNEI. Trimming removed 7 bases at V and 8 bases at J, with 14 bases between. The CDR3 totals 13 residues. Here the CDR3 reads CASNQNRAGELFF. The CDR3 DNA is TGTGCCAGCAATCAGAACCGGGCTGGGGAGCTGTTTTTT.

The chain is built from TRBV4-3 and TRBJ2-7; D might be TRBD2 (5 bases). Germline lookup yields CDR1 LGHNA and CDR2 YSLEER. This CDR3 has 12 residues. With 4 bases removed from V and 3 bases from J, the gap between germline ends came to 7 bases. The CDR3: CASSPGYYEQYF. CDR3 DNA: TGCGCCAGCAGCCCGGGGTACTACGAGCAGTACTTC.

Remarks on this clonotype: Sequence at one end of the junction differs from germline and may be a read error. The chain couples TRBV4-1 to TRBJ2-7, with 10 bases aligning to TRBD2. Germline CDR1 reads MGHRA; CDR2 reads YSYEKL. The CDR3 covers 14 residues. The CDR3 nucleotides are TGTGCCATCAGCCCGGGACTAGCGTACTACGAGCAGTACTTC. As protein: CAISPGLAYYEQYF.

The V gene is TRBV5-1, the J gene TRBJ2-7, with TRBD1 matching 9 bases. The CDR3 consists of 16 residues. The germline CDR1 and CDR2 sequences are SGHRS and YFSETQ. Losses at the gene ends were 2 bases for V and 3 bases for J; bases not matched to a gene: 9. As DNA, the CDR3 is TGCGCCAGCAGCTTTGCCCCCCCGGGACAGGGCTACGAGCAGTACTTC. The encoded protein is CASSFAPPGQGYEQYF.

This clonotype was seen only a few times. V and J are TRBV7-9 and TRBJ2-1; TRBD1 aligns across 10 bases. CDR1 and CDR2 from the germline V gene are SEHNR and FQNEAQ (reference sequence). The CDR3 has 16 residues. J lost 4 bases, V lost 2 bases, and 5 bases had no gene match. CDR3 sequence reads: CASSLRQGAEYNEQFF. CDR3 in DNA: TGTGCCAGCAGCTTACGACAGGGGGCGGAGTACAATGAGCAGTTCTTC.

This clonotype was detected only a few times. The V and J genes are TRBV29-1 and TRBJ2-3; 14 positions match TRBD2. CDR3 length: 16 amino acids. From germline, CDR1 is SQVTM and CDR2 ANQGSEA. The V segment lost 1 base and the J segment 3 bases; nucleotides outside the gene matches: 3. The CDR3 here is CSVEGLAGGPTDTQYF. The CDR3 DNA reads TGCAGCGTTGAAGGACTAGCGGGAGGGCCAACAGATACGCAGTATTTT.

This chain uses TRBV20-1 with TRBJ2-3; a possible D gene is TRBD2 (5 bases). This CDR3 is built from 14 residues. V lost 8 bases, J lost 0 bases, and 15 bases lay in between. Germline V lookup: CDR1 DFQATT, CDR2 SNEGSKA (reference sequence). CDR3 region: CSTFPSGSTDTQYF. DNA for the CDR3: TGCAGTACTTTCCCAAGCGGTAGCACAGATACGCAGTATTTT.

This clonotype was picked up many times. The chain recombines TRBV4-2 with TRBJ2-5, with 13 bases fitting TRBD2. Trimming removed 0 bases from V and 10 bases from J; junction bases left unmatched: 8. There are 16 residues in the CDR3. The germline gives CDR1 LGHNA, CDR2 YNFKEQ. The DNA of the CDR3 is TGTGCCAGCAGCCAAGAACTAGCGGGAGGGCCAAGGGACCAGTACTTC. Protein sequence: CASSQELAGGPRDQYF.

Many counts were recorded for this clonotype. One end of the junction does not line up with germline, which may come from a read error. The chain couples TRBV29-1 to TRBJ2-3; the match to TRBD2 covers 7 bases. Germline CDR1 reads SQVTM; CDR2 reads ANQGSEA. The CDR3 consists of 10 residues. The DNA of the CDR3 is TGCAGCGCTGGACTAGATAGTCTGCATTTT. Its translation: CSAGLDSLHF.

The chain joins TRBV29-1 to TRBJ1-1; no firm D call. This CDR3 region has 11 residues. Looked up from germline, CDR1 is SQVTM and CDR2 is ANQGSEA. The ends were cut back, 2 bases at V and 5 bases at J, with 6 bases in the middle. The CDR3 nucleotides read TGCAGCGTTGAAAAGGGTACTGAAGCTTTCTTT. Amino acids: CSVEKGTEAFF.

The chain links TRBV20-1 to TRBJ2-1; D possibly uses TRBD1 or TRBD2 (5 bases each). V lost 3 bases to trimming and J lost 5 bases, with 17 bases between them. The CDR3 is 15 residues long. Germline CDR1 reads DFQATT; CDR2 reads SNEGSKA (reference sequence). DNA for the CDR3: TGCAGTGCTAGGAGGGCTAAGGGGTACAACAATGAGCAGTTCTTC. This gives the protein CSARRAKGYNNEQFF.

This clonotype was found a few times. The gene calls are TRBV25-1 and TRBJ2-1, with a possible D match to TRBD1 (6 bases). Germline V gene lookup returns CDR1 MGHDK and CDR2 SYGVNS. Between the trimmed V and J ends, which lost 5 bases and 3 bases, there was a span of 20 bases. The CDR3 has 17 amino acids. CDR3 DNA sequence: TGTGCCAGCAGTACGTCAGGGGTGGCGGCTCACTACAATGAGCAGTTCTTC. This codes for CASSTSGVAAHYNEQFF.

The rearrangement joins TRBV5-1 to TRBJ2-7; the match to TRBD2 covers 10 bases. With 1 base clipped from V and 6 bases from J, the junction kept 7 bases outside the gene matches. The CDR3 has 15 amino acids. Germline CDR1 reads SGHRS; CDR2 reads YFSETQ. CDR3 residues: CASSLSGRAFVEQYF. The CDR3 bases are TGCGCCAGCAGCTTGAGCGGGAGGGCCTTTGTCGAGCAGTACTTC. The entire variable domain, with the rest obtained from reference TRBV5-1 and TRBJ2-7, is as follows: KAGVTQTPRYLIKTRGQQVTLSCSPISGHRSVSWYQQTPGQGLQFLFEYFSETQRNKGNFPGRFSGRQFSNSRSEMNVSTLELGDSALYLCASSLSGRAFVEQYFGPGTRLTVT.

This clonotype showed up just a few times. This chain connects TRBV6-6 to TRBJ2-7; 10 bases are shared with TRBD1. CDR1 and CDR2 (germline): MNHNY, SVGAGI (reference sequence). The CDR3 consists of 13 residues. J was trimmed by 5 bases and V by 7 bases; bases with no gene match: 5. This chain's CDR3 is CASTRQGANEQYF. CDR3 nucleotides: TGTGCCAGCACCCGACAGGGGGCGAACGAGCAGTACTTC.

The gene calls are TRBV6-5 and TRBJ2-7; maybe TRBD1 (6 bases). This CDR3 contains 16 residues. In germline, CDR1 is MNHEY, CDR2 SVGAGI. Trimming left V 4 bases short and J 0 bases short, with 16 bases between. This CDR3 is CASSSGLRDNSYEQYF. CDR3 in DNA: TGTGCCAGCAGTTCGGGCCTCCGGGACAACTCCTACGAGCAGTACTTC.

This clonotype turned up a few times. The V gene is TRBV9, the J gene TRBJ2-3; D might be TRBD1 (5 bases). CDR1 is SGDLS and CDR2 is YYNGEE in the germline V gene. This CDR3 is 15 amino acids long. The V end lost 0 bases, the J end lost 4 bases, and 12 bases lay between the germline ends. The CDR3 loop reads CASSVGGSQADTQYF. CDR3 nucleotide sequence: TGTGCCAGCAGCGTAGGGGGCTCTCAGGCAGATACGCAGTATTTT.

CDR3 bases: TGTGCCAGCAGCCATGGGACCGACTACGAGCAGTACTTC. Protein product: CASSHGTDYEQYF. The chain is built from TRBV7-9 and TRBJ2-7; D is perhaps TRBD1 or TRBD2 (5 bases each). Germline V gives CDR1 SEHNR, CDR2 FQNEAQ (reference sequence). The CDR3 length is 13 residues. V was clipped by 5 bases and J by 3 bases, with 11 bases between them.

The chain carries TRBV11-2 and TRBJ2-7, with 7 bases lining up with TRBD2. Trimming removed 5 bases from V and 5 bases from J; junction bases left unmatched: 21. The CDR3 runs to 18 residues. Germline CDR1 is SGHAT and CDR2 is FQNNGV. In DNA, the CDR3 is TGTGCCAGCAGCCCAAACCATCCTCGGGTAGCGGGCCCCAACGAGCAGTACTTC. The encoded protein is CASSPNHPRVAGPNEQYF. Variable domain in full (rest from reference TRBV11-2 and TRBJ2-7): EAGVAQSPRYKIIEKRQSVAFWCNPISGHATLYWYQQILGQGPKLLIQFQNNGVVDDSQLPKDRFSAERLKGVDSTLKIQPAKLEDSAVYLCASSPNHPRVAGPNEQYFGPGTRLTVT.

This clonotype has only a few counts. The chain joins TRBV6-1 to TRBJ2-3; weak D call: TRBD2 (6 bases). Trimming took off 7 bases at V and 6 bases at J, with 14 bases between the two ends. Germline-derived CDR1 and CDR2 are MNHNS and SASEGT. This CDR3 is built from 13 residues. CDR3 residues: CASNKSRGDTQYF. CDR3 nucleotides: TGTGCCAGCAATAAGTCGCGGGGCGATACGCAGTATTTT.